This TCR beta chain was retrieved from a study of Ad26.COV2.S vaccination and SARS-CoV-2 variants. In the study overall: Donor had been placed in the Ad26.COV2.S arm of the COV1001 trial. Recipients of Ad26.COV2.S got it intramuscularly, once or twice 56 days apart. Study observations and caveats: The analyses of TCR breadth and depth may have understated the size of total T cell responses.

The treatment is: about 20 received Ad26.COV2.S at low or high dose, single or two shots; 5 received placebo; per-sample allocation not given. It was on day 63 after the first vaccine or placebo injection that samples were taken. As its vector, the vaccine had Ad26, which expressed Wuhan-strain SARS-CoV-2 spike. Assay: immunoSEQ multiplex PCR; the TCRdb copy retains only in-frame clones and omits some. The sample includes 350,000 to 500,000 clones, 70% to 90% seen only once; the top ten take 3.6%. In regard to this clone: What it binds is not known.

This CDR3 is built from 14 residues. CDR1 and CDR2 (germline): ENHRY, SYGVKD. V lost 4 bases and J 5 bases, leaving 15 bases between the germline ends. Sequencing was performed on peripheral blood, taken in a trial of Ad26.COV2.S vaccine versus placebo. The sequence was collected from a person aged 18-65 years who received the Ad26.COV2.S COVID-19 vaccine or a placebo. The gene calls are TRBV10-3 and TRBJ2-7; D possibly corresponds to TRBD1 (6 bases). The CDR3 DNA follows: TGTGCCATCAGTGTTTCCTCGGGACAAAACGAGCAGTACTTC. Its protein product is CAISVSSGQNEQYF.